This paragraph reports one T cell receptor (beta chain). Its antigen is undetermined. The entry originates in a study of chemoradiotherapy in HPV16-positive cancers. Produced via immunoSEQ multiplex PCR; TCRdb's table is partial and in-frame only. The table records 12,000 or so clones, roughly 63% of them present only once. The germline V gene has CDR1 MNHNS and CDR2 SASEGT. CDR3 size: 14 residues. Trimming cost V 0 bases and J 7 bases, with 7 bases left between them. Over chemoradiotherapy, repertoires were sampled more than once. Study observations and caveats: HPV-specific T cells were functionally defined from only two HPV16-positive patients. Candidate HPV-specific clones and E7-related TCR motifs grew in tumor during treatment.

This sequence was found in a human donor with HPV-associated anogenital cancer. This chain connects TRBV6-1 to TRBJ1-6; tentative D call: TRBD1 (5 bases). The biological material was taken from a patient who underwent chemoradiotherapy. The CDR3 here is CASSEAAGNSPLHF. The CDR3 DNA reads as TGTGCCAGCAGTGAAGCGGCAGGGAATTCACCCCTCCACTTT.